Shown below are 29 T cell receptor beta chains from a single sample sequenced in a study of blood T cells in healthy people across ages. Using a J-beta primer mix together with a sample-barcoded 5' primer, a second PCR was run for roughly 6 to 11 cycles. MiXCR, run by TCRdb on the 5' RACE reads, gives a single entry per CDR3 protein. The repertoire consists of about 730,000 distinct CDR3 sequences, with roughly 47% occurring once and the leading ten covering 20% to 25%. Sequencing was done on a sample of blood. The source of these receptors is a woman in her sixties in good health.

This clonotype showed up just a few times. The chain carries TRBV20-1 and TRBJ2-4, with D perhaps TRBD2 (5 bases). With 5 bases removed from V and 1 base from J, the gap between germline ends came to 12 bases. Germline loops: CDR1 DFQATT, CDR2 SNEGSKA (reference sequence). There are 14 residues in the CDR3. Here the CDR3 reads CSAVRGMAKNIQYF. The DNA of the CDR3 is TGCAGTGCTGTTCGGGGTATGGCCAAAAACATTCAGTACTTC.

As DNA, the CDR3 is TGTGCCAGCAGTGAGTTACAGCAAGAGGGGACCCAGTACTTC. It specifies CASSELQQEGTQYF. V and J are TRBV2 and TRBJ2-5; D may be TRBD2 (5 bases). Germline V CDR1 and CDR2: SNHLY, FYNNEI. The CDR3 sequence is 14 residues long. The V end lost 3 bases, the J end lost 7 bases, and 15 bases lay between the germline ends.

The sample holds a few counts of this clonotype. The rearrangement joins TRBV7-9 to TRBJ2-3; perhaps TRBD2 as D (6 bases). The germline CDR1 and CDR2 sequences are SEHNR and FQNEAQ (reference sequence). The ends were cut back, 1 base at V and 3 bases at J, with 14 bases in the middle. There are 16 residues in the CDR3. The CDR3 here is CASSLGRDAGTDTQYF. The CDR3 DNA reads TGTGCCAGCAGCTTAGGGAGGGACGCCGGGACAGATACGCAGTATTTT.

The CDR3 loop is CASSLGDRGRYNEQFF. The CDR3 DNA follows: TGTGCCAGCAGCTTAGGGGACAGGGGGCGTTACAATGAGCAGTTCTTC. J is TRBJ2-1 and V is TRBV7-9, with TRBD1 matching 12 bases. Germline trimming cut 1 base from V and 4 bases from J; bases unmatched to any gene: 2. CDR1 is SEHNR, CDR2 FQNEAQ, per germline (reference sequence). This CDR3 has 16 residues.

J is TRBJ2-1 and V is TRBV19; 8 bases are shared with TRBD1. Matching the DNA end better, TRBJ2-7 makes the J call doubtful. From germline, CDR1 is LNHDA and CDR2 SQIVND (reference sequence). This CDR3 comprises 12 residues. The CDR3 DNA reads TGTGCCAGTAGGTCCAGGGGGCATGAGCAGTACTTC. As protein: CASRSRGHEQYF.

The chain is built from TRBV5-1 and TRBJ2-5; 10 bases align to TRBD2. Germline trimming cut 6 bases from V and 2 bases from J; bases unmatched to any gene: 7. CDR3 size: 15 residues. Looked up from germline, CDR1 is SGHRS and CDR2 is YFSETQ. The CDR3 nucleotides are TGCGCCAGCACTCCTCTAGCGGGGGTACAAGAGACCCAGTACTTC. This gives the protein CASTPLAGVQETQYF.

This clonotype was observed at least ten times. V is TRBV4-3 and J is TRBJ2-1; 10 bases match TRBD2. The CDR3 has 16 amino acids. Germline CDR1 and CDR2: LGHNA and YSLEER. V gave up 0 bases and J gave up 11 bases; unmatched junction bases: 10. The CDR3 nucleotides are TGCGCCAGCAGCCAAGAAGGGGCGCTAGCGGGAGTCAAGCAGTTCTTC. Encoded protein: CASSQEGALAGVKQFF.

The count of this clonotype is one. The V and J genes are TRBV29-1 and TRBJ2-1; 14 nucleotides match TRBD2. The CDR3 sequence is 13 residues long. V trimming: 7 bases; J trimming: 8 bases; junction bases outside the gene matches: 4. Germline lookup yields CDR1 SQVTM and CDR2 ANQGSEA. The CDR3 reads CSGQTSGGDEQFF. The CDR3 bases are TGCAGCGGGCAGACTAGCGGGGGGGATGAGCAGTTCTTC.

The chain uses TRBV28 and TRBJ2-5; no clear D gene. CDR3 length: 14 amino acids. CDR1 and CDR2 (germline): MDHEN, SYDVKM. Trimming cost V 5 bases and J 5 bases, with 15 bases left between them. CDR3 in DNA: TGTGCCAGCAGTGTAGCTAGGGTTTTGGAGACCCAGTACTTC. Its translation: CASSVARVLETQYF.

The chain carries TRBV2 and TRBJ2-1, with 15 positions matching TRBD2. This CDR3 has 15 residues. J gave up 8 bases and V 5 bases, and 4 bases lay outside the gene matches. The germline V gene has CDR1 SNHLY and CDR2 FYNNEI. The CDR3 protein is CASSYRTSGGDEQFF. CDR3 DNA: TGTGCCAGCAGTTACCGGACTAGCGGGGGGGATGAGCAGTTCTTC.

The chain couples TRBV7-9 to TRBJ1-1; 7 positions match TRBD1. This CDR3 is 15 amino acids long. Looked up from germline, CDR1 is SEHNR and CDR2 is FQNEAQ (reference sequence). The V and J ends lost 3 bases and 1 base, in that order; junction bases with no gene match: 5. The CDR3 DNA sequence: TGTGCCAGCAGCTTGAATACAGGGGCGAACACTGAAGCTTTCTTT. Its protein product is CASSLNTGANTEAFF.

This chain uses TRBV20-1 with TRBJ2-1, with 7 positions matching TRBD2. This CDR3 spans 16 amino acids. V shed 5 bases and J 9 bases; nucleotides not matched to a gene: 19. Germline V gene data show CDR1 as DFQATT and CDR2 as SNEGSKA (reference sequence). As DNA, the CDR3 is TGCAGTGCTCCCTTTCTCGGACTAGTAGCAACGTCTGAGCAGTTCTTC. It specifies CSAPFLGLVATSEQFF.

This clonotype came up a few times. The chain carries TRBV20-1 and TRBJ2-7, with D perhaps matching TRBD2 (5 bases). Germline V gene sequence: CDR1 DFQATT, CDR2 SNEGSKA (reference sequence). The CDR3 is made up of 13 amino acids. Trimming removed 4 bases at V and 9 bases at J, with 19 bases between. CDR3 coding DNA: TGCAGTGCTAATCCGGGGTCGGACCTCTCGCAGTACTTC. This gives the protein CSANPGSDLSQYF.

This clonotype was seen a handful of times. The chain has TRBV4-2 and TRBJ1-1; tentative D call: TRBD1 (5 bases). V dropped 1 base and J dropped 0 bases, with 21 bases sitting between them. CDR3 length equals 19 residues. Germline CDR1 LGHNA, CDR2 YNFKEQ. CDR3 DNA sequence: TGTGCCAGCAGCCAAGCCCAGGGCGGGTACGGAGATATGAACACTGAAGCTTTCTTT. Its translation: CASSQAQGGYGDMNTEAFF.

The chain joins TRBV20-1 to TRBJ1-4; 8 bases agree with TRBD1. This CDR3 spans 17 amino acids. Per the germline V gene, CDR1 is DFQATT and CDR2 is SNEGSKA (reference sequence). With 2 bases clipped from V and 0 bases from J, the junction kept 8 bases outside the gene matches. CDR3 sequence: CSARLTGALSTNEKLFF. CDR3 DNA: TGCAGTGCTAGATTGACAGGGGCTCTATCAACTAATGAAAAACTGTTTTTT.

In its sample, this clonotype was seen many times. In nucleotides, the CDR3 is TGTGCCAGCAGTTTTGTCCCTCCCTATGGCTACACCTTC. The encoded protein is CASSFVPPYGYTF. This chain links TRBV27 with TRBJ1-2; D gene ambiguous. The CDR3 spans 13 residues. The germline V and J ends were trimmed by 3 bases and 4 bases, with 9 bases remaining between them. Per germline, CDR1 MNHEY and CDR2 SMNVEV (reference sequence).

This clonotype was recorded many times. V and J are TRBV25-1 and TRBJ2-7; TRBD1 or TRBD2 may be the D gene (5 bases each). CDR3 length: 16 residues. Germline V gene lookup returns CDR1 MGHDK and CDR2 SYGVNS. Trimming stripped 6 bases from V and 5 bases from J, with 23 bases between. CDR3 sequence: CASSAGGDRSLDEQYF. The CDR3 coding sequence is TGTGCCAGCAGCGCTGGGGGAGACAGATCCCTGGACGAGCAGTACTTC.

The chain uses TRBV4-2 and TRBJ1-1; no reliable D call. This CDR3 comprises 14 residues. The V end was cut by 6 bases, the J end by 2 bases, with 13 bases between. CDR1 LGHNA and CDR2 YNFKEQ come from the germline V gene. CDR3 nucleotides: TGTGCCAGCAGTTCTAAACCAGGTAACACTGAAGCTTTCTTT. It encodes CASSSKPGNTEAFF.

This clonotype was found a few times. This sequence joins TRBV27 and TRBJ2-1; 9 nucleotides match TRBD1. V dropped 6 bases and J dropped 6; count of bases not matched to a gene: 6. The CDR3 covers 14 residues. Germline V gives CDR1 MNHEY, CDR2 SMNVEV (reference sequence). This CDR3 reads CASSPGQGLNEQFF. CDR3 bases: TGTGCCAGCAGCCCGGGACAGGGCCTCAATGAGCAGTTCTTC.

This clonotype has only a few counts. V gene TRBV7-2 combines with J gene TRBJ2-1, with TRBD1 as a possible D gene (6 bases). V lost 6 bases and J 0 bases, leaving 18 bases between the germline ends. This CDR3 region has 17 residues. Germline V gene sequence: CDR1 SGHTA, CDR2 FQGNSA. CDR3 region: CASSLVGGLSSYNEQFF. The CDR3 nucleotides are TGTGCCAGCAGTCTCGTAGGGGGTTTAAGCTCCTACAATGAGCAGTTCTTC.

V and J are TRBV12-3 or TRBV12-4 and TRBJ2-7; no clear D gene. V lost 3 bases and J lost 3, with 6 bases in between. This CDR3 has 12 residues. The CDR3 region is CASSFHNYEQYF. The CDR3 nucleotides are TGTGCCAGCAGTTTTCACAACTACGAGCAGTACTTC.

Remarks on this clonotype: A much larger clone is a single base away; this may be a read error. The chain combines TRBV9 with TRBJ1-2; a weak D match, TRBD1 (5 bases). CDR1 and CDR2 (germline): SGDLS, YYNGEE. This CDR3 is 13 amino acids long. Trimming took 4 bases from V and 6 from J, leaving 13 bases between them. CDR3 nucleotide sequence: TGTGCCAGCAGCTTCAGGGAGGACCATGGCTACACCTTC. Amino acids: CASSFREDHGYTF.

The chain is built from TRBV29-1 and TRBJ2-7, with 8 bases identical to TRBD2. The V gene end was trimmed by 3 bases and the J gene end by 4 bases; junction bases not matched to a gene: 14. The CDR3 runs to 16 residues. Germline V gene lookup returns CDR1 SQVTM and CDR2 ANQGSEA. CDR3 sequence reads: CSVEPYAPGGRYEQYF. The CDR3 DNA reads TGCAGCGTTGAGCCCTACGCGCCGGGGGGGCGGTACGAGCAGTACTTC.

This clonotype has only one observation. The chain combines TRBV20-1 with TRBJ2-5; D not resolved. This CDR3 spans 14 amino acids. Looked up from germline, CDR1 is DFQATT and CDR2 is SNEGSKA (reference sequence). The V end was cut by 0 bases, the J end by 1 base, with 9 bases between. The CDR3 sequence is CSARDLRLQETQYF. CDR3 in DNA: TGCAGTGCTAGAGATCTGAGGCTCCAAGAGACCCAGTACTTC.

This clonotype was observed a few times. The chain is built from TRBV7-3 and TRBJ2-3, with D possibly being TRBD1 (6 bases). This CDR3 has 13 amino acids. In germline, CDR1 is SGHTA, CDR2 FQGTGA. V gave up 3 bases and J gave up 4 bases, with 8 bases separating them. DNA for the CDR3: TGTGCCAGCAGCTTCACAGGGCCAGATACGCAGTATTTT. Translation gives CASSFTGPDTQYF.

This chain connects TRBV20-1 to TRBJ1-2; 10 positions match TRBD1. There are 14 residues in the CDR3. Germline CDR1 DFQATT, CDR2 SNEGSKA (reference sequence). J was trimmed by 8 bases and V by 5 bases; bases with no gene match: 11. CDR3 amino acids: CSADTRDRGRGYTF. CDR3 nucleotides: TGCAGTGCTGACACCCGGGACAGGGGAAGAGGCTACACCTTC.

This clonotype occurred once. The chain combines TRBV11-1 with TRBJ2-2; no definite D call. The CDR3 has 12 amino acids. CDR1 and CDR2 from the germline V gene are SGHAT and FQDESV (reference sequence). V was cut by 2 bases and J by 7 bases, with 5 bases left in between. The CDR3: CASSLIVGELFF. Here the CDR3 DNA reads TGTGCCAGCAGCTTAATAGTCGGGGAGCTGTTTTTT.

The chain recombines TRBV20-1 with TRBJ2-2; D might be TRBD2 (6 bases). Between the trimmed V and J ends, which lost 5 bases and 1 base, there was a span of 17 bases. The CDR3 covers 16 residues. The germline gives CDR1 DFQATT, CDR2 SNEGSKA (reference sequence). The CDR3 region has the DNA TGCAGTGCTCTTTCCTCGGGGACTTTGAACACCGGGGAGCTGTTTTTT. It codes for CSALSSGTLNTGELFF.

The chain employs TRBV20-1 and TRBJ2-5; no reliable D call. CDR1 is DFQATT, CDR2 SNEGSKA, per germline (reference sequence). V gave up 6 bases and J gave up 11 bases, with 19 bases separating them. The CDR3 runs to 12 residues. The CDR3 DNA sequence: TGCAGTGCCGCAAAACAGCCGAATGAGCAGTACTTC. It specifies CSAAKQPNEQYF.